This is a list of T cell receptor beta chains from one sample in a study of T cell responses to AZD1222 COVID-19 vaccine. Only in-frame clones appear in the TCRdb table, and some are missing; sequencing was by immunoSEQ multiplex PCR. The profile shows more than 60,000 clones, about four fifths of them singletons. Specimen: peripheral blood, collected 28 days after the second AZD1222 dose. The source is an adult who received the AZD1222 COVID-19 vaccine. Each CDR3 is given with its conserved first and last residue. The order of the fields is clone size, J gene, V gene, D gene, CDR3 DNA, CDR3 protein. The D gene is left open where the match is weak. Clone size is shown for a subset of rows, as once, few, many or a class of expanded clone.

size: -; J: TRBJ2-1; V: TRBV9; D: -; DNA: TGTGCCAGCAGCGTAGATAGGCGGCCGGGCGAGCAGTTCTTC; CDR3: CASSVDRRPGEQFF
size: -; J: TRBJ1-1; V: TRBV5-1; D: -; DNA: TGCGCCAGCAGCTTGGGGAGGGAAACGTTTGAAGCTTTCTTT; CDR3: CASSLGRETFEAFF
size: -; J: TRBJ2-1; V: TRBV4-2; D: TRBD2; DNA: TGTGCCAGCAGCCAAGAGGCGGGAGATTCGAACAATGAGCAGTTCTTC; CDR3: CASSQEAGDSNNEQFF
size: -; J: TRBJ2-7; V: TRBV5-5; D: TRBD1; DNA: TGTGCCAGCAGCCGGGGGACAGGGCTAAGCAGCGAGCAGTACTTC; CDR3: CASSRGTGLSSEQYF
size: once; J: TRBJ2-7; V: TRBV27; D: -; DNA: TGTGCCAGCGGAACAGCACCTTCCTACGAGCAGTACTTC; CDR3: CASGTAPSYEQYF
size: -; J: TRBJ1-5; V: TRBV28; D: -; DNA: TGTGCCAGTAATCGCCGGGACCCCAATCAGCCCCAGCATTTT; CDR3: CASNRRDPNQPQHF
size: -; J: TRBJ1-5; V: TRBV19; D: -; DNA: TGTGCCAGTAGTATAGCGGCAGGGGCGGGTCAGCCCCAGCATTTT; CDR3: CASSIAAGAGQPQHF
size: once; J: TRBJ1-2; V: TRBV28; D: -; DNA: TGTGCCAGCAGTTACAGGGAAGGGTATGGCTACACCTTC; CDR3: CASSYREGYGYTF
size: -; J: TRBJ1-1; V: TRBV5-1; D: -; DNA: TGCGCCAGCAGCCGAGGGGCGAACTCTGAAGCTTTCTTT; CDR3: CASSRGANSEAFF
size: -; J: TRBJ2-7; V: TRBV6-5; D: TRBD2; DNA: TGTGCCAGCAGCCGGGCTAGCGGGATGGGAGAGCAGTACTTC; CDR3: CASSRASGMGEQYF
size: -; J: TRBJ2-1; V: TRBV5-1; D: TRBD1; DNA: TGCGCCAGCAGCTTAGGACAGGGGTCCCACAATGAGCAGTTCTTC; CDR3: CASSLGQGSHNEQFF
size: -; J: TRBJ2-5; V: TRBV4-3; D: -; DNA: TGCGCCAGCAGCCCGGGACCTCTACAAGAGACCCAGTACTTC; CDR3: CASSPGPLQETQYF
size: -; J: TRBJ1-1; V: TRBV5-6; D: -; DNA: TGTGCCAGCAGCTTGGGAATCGCAGGTTTAGGATCTGGGAACACTGAAGCTTTCTTT; CDR3: CASSLGIAGLGSGNTEAFF
size: -; J: TRBJ2-7; V: TRBV27; D: -; DNA: TGTGCCAGCAGTTTATCCCCTCGGAGAGGGGAAGAGGGCTACGAGCAGTACTTC; CDR3: CASSLSPRRGEEGYEQYF
size: -; J: TRBJ1-1; V: TRBV14; D: -; DNA: TGTGCCAGCAGCCAAGAAGTATCAGGGCAGGGACACATCCTAGGGGCTGAAGCTTTCTTT; CDR3: CASSQEVSGQGHILGAEAFF
size: few; J: TRBJ1-5; V: TRBV19; D: -; DNA: TGTGCCAGTAGCCATGACAGGACGGGGAGCAATCAGCCCCAGCATTTT; CDR3: CASSHDRTGSNQPQHF
size: -; J: TRBJ2-7; V: TRBV28; D: -; DNA: TGTGCCAGCAGCCCCCCCGGACAGAAATACGAGCAGTACTTC; CDR3: CASSPPGQKYEQYF
size: -; J: TRBJ2-7; V: TRBV28; D: -; DNA: TGTGCCAGCAGTTTGGCCGGCGTCTTCTACGAGCAGTACTTC; CDR3: CASSLAGVFYEQYF
size: -; J: TRBJ1-1; V: TRBV7-9; D: TRBD1; DNA: TGTGCCAGCAAGGTCCGGACAGGGGGTATCACTGAAGCTTTCTTT; CDR3: CASKVRTGGITEAFF
size: -; J: TRBJ1-2; V: TRBV7-2; D: -; DNA: TGTGCCAGCAGCTTAGCAGGCAGACAAGACTATGGCTACACCTTC; CDR3: CASSLAGRQDYGYTF
size: -; J: TRBJ1-1; V: TRBV10-3; D: TRBD1; DNA: TGTGCCATCAGTGACCCGGGACAGAAGAACACTGAAGCTTTCTTT; CDR3: CAISDPGQKNTEAFF
size: once; J: TRBJ1-1; V: TRBV7-9; D: -; DNA: TGTGCCAGCAGCCAATTGTCATCGAACACTGAAGCTTTCTTT; CDR3: CASSQLSSNTEAFF
size: -; J: TRBJ2-1; V: TRBV7-2; D: -; DNA: TGTGCCAGCAGCCCGGGTAGAAGTTATGAGCAGTTCTTC; CDR3: CASSPGRSYEQFF
size: -; J: TRBJ1-6; V: TRBV25-1; D: -; DNA: TGTGCCAGCAGTGGAAACCCAGACGGGAGCTCCTATAATTCACCCCTCCACTTT; CDR3: CASSGNPDGSSYNSPLHF
size: -; J: TRBJ2-3; V: TRBV7-3; D: TRBD2; DNA: TGTGCCAGCACGTTGGCGGGAGGGTCAGATACGCAGTATTTT; CDR3: CASTLAGGSDTQYF
size: -; J: TRBJ2-1; V: TRBV11-2; D: TRBD1; DNA: TGTGCCAGCAGCATTCCCGGGACAGGGATATCGAATGAGCAGTTCTTC; CDR3: CASSIPGTGISNEQFF
size: -; J: TRBJ1-4; V: TRBV28; D: -; DNA: TGTGCCAGCCTTGAGGGGGGTTTAAGAGGAAAACTGTTTTTT; CDR3: CASLEGGLRGKLFF
size: -; J: TRBJ2-5; V: TRBV5-1; D: TRBD1; DNA: TGCGCCAGCAGCTTGACAGGGGGAAGAGAGACCCAGTACTTC; CDR3: CASSLTGGRETQYF
size: -; J: TRBJ1-5; V: TRBV21-1; D: -; DNA: TGTGCCAGCAGCAAAGGGCACAGGATTCAGCCCCAGCATTTT; CDR3: CASSKGHRIQPQHF
size: -; J: TRBJ1-2; V: TRBV30; D: -; DNA: TGTGCCTGGAGTGTTCAAGGGACCTATGGCTACACCTTC; CDR3: CAWSVQGTYGYTF
size: -; J: TRBJ1-2; V: TRBV29-1; D: -; DNA: TGCAGCGTTGAAGATCGGTCTGGCTTC; CDR3: CSVEDRSGF
size: -; J: TRBJ1-4; V: TRBV25-1; D: -; DNA: TGTGCCAGCAGTGAACCCAGGGATCCCAATGAAAAACTGTTTTTT; CDR3: CASSEPRDPNEKLFF
size: -; J: TRBJ1-2; V: TRBV19; D: -; DNA: TGTGCCAGTAGTCCAGACAGATATGGCTACACCTTC; CDR3: CASSPDRYGYTF
size: -; J: TRBJ2-1; V: TRBV5-8; D: TRBD1; DNA: TGTGCCAGCAGCTTTCAGGGGGCAAGTTACAATGAGCAGTTCTTC; CDR3: CASSFQGASYNEQFF
size: once; J: TRBJ2-1; V: TRBV7-8; D: TRBD2; DNA: TGTGCCAGCAGCGCCGGGACTAGCGGGACCCACAATGAGCAGTTCTTC; CDR3: CASSAGTSGTHNEQFF
size: -; J: TRBJ2-2; V: TRBV6-5; D: -; DNA: TGTGCCAGCAGTTTACTCGCCGAGGGCGGGGAGCTGTTTTTT; CDR3: CASSLLAEGGELFF
size: -; J: TRBJ2-7; V: TRBV28; D: -; DNA: TGTGCCAGCAGTTCTCTCACCCACGAGCAGTACTTC; CDR3: CASSSLTHEQYF
size: few; J: TRBJ1-2; V: TRBV5-4; D: -; DNA: TGTGCCAGCAGCTTCCAGGGGTGGGACTATGGCTACACCTTC; CDR3: CASSFQGWDYGYTF
size: -; J: TRBJ2-7; V: TRBV5-1; D: -; DNA: TGCGCCAGCAGCTTGGCCTGGGGGAGCTCCTACGAGCAGTACTTC; CDR3: CASSLAWGSSYEQYF
size: -; J: TRBJ2-7; V: TRBV10-3; D: -; DNA: TGTGCCATCAGTGGGAAGGAGACTCACTCCTACGAGCAGTACTTC; CDR3: CAISGKETHSYEQYF
size: once; J: TRBJ1-1; V: TRBV19; D: -; DNA: TGTGCCAGTAGTATAGGACAGAGGAACACTGAAGCTTTCTTT; CDR3: CASSIGQRNTEAFF
size: -; J: TRBJ1-1; V: TRBV30; D: -; DNA: TGTGCCTGGAGTGGCAGGGGTGGGAAGAACACTGAAGCTTTCTTT; CDR3: CAWSGRGGKNTEAFF
size: -; J: TRBJ2-2; V: TRBV4-2; D: -; DNA: TGTGCCAGCAGCCAAAAGACTGAGAACACCGGGGAGCTGTTTTTT; CDR3: CASSQKTENTGELFF